The 2 T cell receptor beta chains below all came from one sample that was sequenced in a study of CD8+CD57+ T cells in acquired aplastic anemia. Patients picked for sequencing had shown CD8+CD57+ cell expansion detected by flow cytometry. Genomic DNA templated the TCR beta VDJ and CDR3 profiling. MiXCR, run by TCRdb on the reads, gives a single entry per CDR3 protein. The sample records 200,000 or so distinct CDR3 sequences, about half being singletons. The sample taken for sequencing was sorted CD4+, CD8+, or CD8+CD57+ T cells (not recorded which) from PBMCs. These receptors were collected from a human donor with aplastic anemia.

The sample holds many counts of this clonotype. V gene TRBV2 combines with J gene TRBJ1-6; 7 bases match TRBD1. V gave up 6 bases and J gave up 5 bases; unmatched junction bases: 7. CDR3 length: 15 amino acids. Germline loops: CDR1 SNHLY, CDR2 FYNNEI. The CDR3 sequence is CASRPTGNNNSPLHF. The CDR3 DNA sequence: TGTGCCAGCAGGCCGACAGGGAACAATAATTCACCCCTCCACTTT.

This clonotype was counted many times. V and J are TRBV12-3 or TRBV12-4 and TRBJ2-7; tentatively, D is TRBD1 (5 bases). The V gene lost 6 bases and the J gene lost 12 bases, with 18 bases spanning the gap. The length of the CDR3 is 12 residues. CDR3 amino acids: CASSPKLSTGYF. The DNA for the CDR3 is TGTGCCAGCAGCCCAAAATTGTCCACAGGGTACTTC.